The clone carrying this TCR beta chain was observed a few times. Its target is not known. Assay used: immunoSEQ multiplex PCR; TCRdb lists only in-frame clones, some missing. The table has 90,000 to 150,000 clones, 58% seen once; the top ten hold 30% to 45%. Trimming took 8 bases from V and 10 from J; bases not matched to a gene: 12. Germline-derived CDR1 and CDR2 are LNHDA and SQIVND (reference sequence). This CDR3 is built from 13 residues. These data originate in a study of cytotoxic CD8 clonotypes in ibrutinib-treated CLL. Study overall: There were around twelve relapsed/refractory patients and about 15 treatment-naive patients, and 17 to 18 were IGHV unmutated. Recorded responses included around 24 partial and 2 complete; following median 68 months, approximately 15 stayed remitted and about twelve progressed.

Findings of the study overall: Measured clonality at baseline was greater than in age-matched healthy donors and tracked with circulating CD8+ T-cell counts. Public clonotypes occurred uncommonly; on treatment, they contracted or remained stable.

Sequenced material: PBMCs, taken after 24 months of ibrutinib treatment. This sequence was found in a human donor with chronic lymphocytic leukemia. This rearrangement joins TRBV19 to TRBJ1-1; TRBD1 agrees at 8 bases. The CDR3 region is CASSDRDSSGAFF. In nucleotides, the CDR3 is TGTGCCAGTTCGGACAGGGACTCATCAGGAGCTTTCTTT.